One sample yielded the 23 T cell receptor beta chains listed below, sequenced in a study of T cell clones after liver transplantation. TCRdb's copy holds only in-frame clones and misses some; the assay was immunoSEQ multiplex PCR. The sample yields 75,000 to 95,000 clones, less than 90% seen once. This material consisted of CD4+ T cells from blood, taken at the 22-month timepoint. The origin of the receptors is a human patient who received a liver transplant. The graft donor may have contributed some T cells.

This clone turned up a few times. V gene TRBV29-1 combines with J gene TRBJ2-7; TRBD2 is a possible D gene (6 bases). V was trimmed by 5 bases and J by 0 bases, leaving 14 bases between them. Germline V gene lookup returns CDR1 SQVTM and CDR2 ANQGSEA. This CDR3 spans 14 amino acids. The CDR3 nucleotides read TGCAGCGTTCTGAGGGACTTAAACTCCTACGAGCAGTACTTC. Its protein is CSVLRDLNSYEQYF.

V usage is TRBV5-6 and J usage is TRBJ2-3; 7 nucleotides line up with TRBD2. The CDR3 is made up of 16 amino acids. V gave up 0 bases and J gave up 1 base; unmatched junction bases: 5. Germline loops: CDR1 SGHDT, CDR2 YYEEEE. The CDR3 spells CASSLALAAGTDTQYF. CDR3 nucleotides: TGTGCCAGCAGCTTGGCTCTAGCGGCCGGCACAGATACGCAGTATTTT. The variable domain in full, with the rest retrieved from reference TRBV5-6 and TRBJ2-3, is DAGVTQSPTHLIKTRGQQVTLRCSPKSGHDTVSWYQQALGQGPQFIFQYYEEEERQRGNFPDRFSGHQFPNYSSELNVNALLLGDSALYLCASSLALAAGTDTQYFGPGTRLTVL.

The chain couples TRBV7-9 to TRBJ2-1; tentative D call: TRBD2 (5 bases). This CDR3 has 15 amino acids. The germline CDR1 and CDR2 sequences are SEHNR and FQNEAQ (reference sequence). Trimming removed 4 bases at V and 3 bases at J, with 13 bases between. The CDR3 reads CASSSSRTLYNEQFF. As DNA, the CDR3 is TGTGCCAGCAGCTCCTCACGGACTCTCTACAATGAGCAGTTCTTC. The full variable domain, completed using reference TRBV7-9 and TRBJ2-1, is DTGVSQNPRHKITKRGQNVTFRCDPISEHNRLYWYRQTLGQGPEFLTYFQNEAQLEKSRLLSDRFSAERPKGSFSTLEIQRTEQGDSAMYLCASSSSRTLYNEQFFGPGTRLTVL.

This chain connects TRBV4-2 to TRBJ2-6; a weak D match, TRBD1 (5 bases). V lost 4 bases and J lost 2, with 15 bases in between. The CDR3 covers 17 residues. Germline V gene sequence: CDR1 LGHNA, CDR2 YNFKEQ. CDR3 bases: TGTGCCAGCAGCCCTTACGAAGGGGAAACTGGGGCCAACGTCCTGACTTTC. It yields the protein CASSPYEGETGANVLTF.

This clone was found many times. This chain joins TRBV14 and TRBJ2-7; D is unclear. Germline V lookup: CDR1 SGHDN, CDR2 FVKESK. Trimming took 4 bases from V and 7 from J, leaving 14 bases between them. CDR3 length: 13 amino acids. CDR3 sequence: CASSLVPLGEQYF. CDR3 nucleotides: TGTGCCAGCAGCCTTGTACCTCTTGGGGAGCAGTACTTC.

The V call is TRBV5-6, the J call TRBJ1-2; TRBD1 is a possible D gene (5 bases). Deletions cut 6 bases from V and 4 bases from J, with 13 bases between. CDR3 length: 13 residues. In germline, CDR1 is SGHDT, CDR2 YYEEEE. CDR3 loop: CASIGGWSYGYTF. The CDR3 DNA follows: TGTGCCAGCATCGGGGGGTGGTCCTATGGCTACACCTTC.

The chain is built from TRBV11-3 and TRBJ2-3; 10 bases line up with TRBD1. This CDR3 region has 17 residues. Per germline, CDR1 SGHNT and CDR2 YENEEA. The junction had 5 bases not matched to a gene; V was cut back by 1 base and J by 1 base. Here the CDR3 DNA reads TGTGCCAGCAGCTTAGGATCCGGGACAGGGGGCACAGATACGCAGTATTTT. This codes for CASSLGSGTGGTDTQYF.

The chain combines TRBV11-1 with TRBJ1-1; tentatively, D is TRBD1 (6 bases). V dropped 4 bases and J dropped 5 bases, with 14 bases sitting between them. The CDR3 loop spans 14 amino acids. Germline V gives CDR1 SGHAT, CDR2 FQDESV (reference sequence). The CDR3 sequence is CASSSLRGRTEAFF. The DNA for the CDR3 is TGTGCCAGCAGCTCCCTCAGGGGAAGGACTGAAGCTTTCTTT. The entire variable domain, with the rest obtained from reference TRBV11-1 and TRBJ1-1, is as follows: EAEVAQSPRYKITEKSQAVAFWCDPISGHATLYWYRQILGQGPELLVQFQDESVVDDSQLPKDRFSAERLKGVDSTLKIQPAELGDSAMYLCASSSLRGRTEAFFGQGTRLTVV.

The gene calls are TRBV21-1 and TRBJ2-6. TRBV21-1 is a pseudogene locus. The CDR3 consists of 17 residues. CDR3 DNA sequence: TGTGCCAGCAGCGGCCGTGATGGGAACTCTGGGGCCAACGTCCTGACTTTC. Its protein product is CASSGRDGNSGANVLTF.

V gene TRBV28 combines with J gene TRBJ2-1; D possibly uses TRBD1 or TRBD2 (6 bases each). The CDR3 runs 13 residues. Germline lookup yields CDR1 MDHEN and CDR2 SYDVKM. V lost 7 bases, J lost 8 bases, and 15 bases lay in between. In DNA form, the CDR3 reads TGTGCCAGCATGATTCGGGGGCCTCATGAGCAGTTCTTC. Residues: CASMIRGPHEQFF.

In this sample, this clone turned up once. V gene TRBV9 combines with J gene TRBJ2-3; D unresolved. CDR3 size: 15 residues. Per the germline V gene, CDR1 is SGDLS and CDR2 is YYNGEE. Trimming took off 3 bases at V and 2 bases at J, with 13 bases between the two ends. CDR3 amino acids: CASSGFRGPTDTQYF. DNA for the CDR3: TGTGCCAGCAGCGGTTTTCGCGGTCCCACAGATACGCAGTATTTT. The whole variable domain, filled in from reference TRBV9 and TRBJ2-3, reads DSGVTQTPKHLITATGQRVTLRCSPRSGDLSVYWYQQSLDQGLQFLIQYYNGEERAKGNILERFSAQQFPDLHSELNLSSLELGDSALYFCASSGFRGPTDTQYFGPGTRLTVL.

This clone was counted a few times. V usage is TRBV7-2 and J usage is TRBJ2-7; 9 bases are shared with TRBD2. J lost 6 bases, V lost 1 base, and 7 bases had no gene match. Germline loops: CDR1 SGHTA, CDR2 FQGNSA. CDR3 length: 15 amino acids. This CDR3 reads CASSLEAGGLTEQYF. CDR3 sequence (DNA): TGTGCCAGCAGCTTAGAGGCGGGGGGGCTTACCGAGCAGTACTTC.

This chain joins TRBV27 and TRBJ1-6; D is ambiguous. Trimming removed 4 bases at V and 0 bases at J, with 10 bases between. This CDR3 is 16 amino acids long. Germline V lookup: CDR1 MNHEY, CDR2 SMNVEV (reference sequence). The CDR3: CASSWIRSSYNSPLHF. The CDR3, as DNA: TGTGCCAGCAGTTGGATCAGAAGCTCCTATAATTCACCCCTCCACTTT.

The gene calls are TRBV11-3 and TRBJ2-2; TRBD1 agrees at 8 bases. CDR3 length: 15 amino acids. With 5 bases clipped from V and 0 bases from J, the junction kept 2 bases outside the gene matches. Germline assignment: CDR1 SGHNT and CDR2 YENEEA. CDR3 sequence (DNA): TGTGCCAGCAGCCCGGGACAGGCGAACACCGGGGAGCTGTTTTTT. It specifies CASSPGQANTGELFF.

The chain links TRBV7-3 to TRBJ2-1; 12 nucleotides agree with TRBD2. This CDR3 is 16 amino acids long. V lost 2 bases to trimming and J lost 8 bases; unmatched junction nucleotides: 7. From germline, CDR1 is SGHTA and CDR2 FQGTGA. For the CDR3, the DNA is TGTGCCAGCAGCTTAGGCCTAGCGGGAGGGAGCCATGAGCAGTTCTTC. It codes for CASSLGLAGGSHEQFF.

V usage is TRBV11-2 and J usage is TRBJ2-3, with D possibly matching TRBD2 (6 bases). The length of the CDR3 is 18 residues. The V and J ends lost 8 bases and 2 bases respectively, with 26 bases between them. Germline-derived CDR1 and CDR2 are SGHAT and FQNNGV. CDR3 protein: CASSEGDPLTSSTDTQYF. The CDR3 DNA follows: TGTGCCAGCTCCGAAGGGGACCCGTTGACTAGTTCCACAGATACGCAGTATTTT.

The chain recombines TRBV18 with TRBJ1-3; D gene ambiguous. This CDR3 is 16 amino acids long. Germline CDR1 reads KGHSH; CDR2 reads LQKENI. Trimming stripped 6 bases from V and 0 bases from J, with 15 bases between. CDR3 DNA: TGTGCCAGCTCCCCATGGTACACGAACTCTGGAAACACCATATATTTT. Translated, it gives CASSPWYTNSGNTIYF.

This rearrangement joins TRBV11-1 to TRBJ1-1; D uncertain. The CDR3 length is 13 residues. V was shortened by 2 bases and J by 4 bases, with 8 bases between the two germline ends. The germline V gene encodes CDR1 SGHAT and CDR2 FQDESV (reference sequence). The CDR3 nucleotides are TGTGCCAGCAGCTTACAAAGGAGCACTGAAGCTTTCTTT. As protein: CASSLQRSTEAFF.

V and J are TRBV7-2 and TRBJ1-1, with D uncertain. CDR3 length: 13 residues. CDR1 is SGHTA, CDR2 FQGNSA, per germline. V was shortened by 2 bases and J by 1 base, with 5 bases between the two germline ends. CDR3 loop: CASSLLQNTEAFF. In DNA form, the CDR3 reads TGTGCCAGCAGCTTATTACAGAACACTGAAGCTTTCTTT.

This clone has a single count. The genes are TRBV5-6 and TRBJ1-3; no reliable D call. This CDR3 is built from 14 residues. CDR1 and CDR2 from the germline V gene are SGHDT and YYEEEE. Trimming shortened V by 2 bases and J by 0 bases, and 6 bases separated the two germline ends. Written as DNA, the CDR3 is TGTGCCAGCAGCTTCGGGCTCTCTGGAAACACCATATATTTT. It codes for CASSFGLSGNTIYF.

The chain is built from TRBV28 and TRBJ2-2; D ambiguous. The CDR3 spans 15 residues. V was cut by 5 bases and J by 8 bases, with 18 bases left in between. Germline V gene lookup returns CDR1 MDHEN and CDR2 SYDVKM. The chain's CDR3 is CASSPPKVVSGELFF. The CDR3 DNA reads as TGTGCCAGCAGTCCCCCCAAGGTAGTATCGGGGGAGCTGTTTTTT.

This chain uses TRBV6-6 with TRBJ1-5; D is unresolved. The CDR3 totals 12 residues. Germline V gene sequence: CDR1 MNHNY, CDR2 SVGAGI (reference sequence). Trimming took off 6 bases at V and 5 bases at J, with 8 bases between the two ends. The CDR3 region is CASSPLDQPQHF. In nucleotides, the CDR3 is TGTGCCAGCAGCCCCTTAGATCAGCCCCAGCATTTT.

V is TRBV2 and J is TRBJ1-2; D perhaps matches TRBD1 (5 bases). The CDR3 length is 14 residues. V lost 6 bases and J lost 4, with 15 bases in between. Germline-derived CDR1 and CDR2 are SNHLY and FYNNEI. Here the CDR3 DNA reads TGTGCCAGCAGCGAGGAGGACACAAGCTATGGCTACACCTTC. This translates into CASSEEDTSYGYTF.